The rows below give T cell receptor beta chains drawn from one sample of a study of CD8 T cells in ankylosing spondylitis. TCRdb reanalysed the 5' RACE reads using MiXCR and keeps one entry per CDR3 protein. The table records about 540,000 distinct CDR3 sequences, about 13% of them present only once. Sequenced input: blood, either unsorted or a sorted T cell fraction (not recorded which). These receptors were collected from a male donor with ankylosing spondylitis. The CDR3 runs from the conserved cysteine through the conserved F or W. D genes are given only for firm matches. Clone size is not always given. Where it is, it says once, few, many or a class for expanded clones.

V gene	D gene	clone size	J gene	CDR3 protein	CDR3 DNA
TRBV2	NA	few	TRBJ1-6	CASSELNSPLHF	TGTGCCAGCAGTGAACTGAATTCACCCCTCCACTTT
TRBV11-2	NA	NA	TRBJ2-1	CASSLGVSGDEQFF	TGTGCCAGCAGCTTAGGCGTCTCGGGGGATGAGCAGTTCTTC
TRBV12-3/TRBV12-4	NA	many	TRBJ2-2	CASSLRTGTGELFF	TGTGCCAGCAGTTTACGGACGGGCACCGGGGAGCTGTTTTTT
TRBV5-1	NA	many	TRBJ2-2	CASSSQGGNTGELFF	TGCGCCAGCAGCTCGCAGGGGGGGAACACCGGGGAGCTGTTTTTT
TRBV5-1	NA	few	TRBJ2-2	CASSPQGGSGTGELFF	TGCGCCAGCAGCCCCCAGGGGGGGTCAGGCACCGGGGAGCTGTTTTTT
TRBV20-1	NA	few	TRBJ2-7	CSAAETATYEQYF	TGCAGTGCCGCAGAAACGGCTACCTACGAGCAGTACTTC
TRBV20-1	TRBD2	few	TRBJ2-5	CSARGLAGGLETQYF	TGCAGTGCTAGAGGACTAGCGGGAGGGTTGGAGACCCAGTACTTC
TRBV10-3	NA	many	TRBJ2-3	CAIRPGEGADTQYF	TGTGCCATCAGGCCAGGGGAGGGTGCAGATACGCAGTATTTT
TRBV16	NA	few	TRBJ2-3	CASSHSQDTDTQYF	TGTGCCAGCAGCCATAGCCAGGACACAGATACGCAGTATTTT
TRBV21-1	NA	NA	TRBJ2-3	CASSRKWTGGRTDTQYF	TGTGCCAGCAGCCGGAAATGGACAGGGGGCCGCACAGATACGCAGTATTTT
TRBV20-1	TRBD1	many	TRBJ1-2	CSANRGQGHGYTF	TGCAGTGCTAACCGCGGACAGGGACATGGCTACACCTTC
TRBV29-1	NA	few	TRBJ1-2	CSVEEGGYYGYTF	TGCAGCGTTGAAGAAGGGGGATACTATGGCTACACCTTC
TRBV27	NA	NA	TRBJ2-2	CASSLSLGGSGELFF	TGTGCCAGCAGTTTATCGCTAGGGGGGTCCGGGGAGCTGTTTTTT
TRBV5-1	TRBD2	few	TRBJ2-2	CASSIGLAGIAGELFF	TGCGCCAGCTCTATCGGACTAGCGGGAATCGCCGGGGAGCTGTTTTTT
TRBV7-2	NA	many	TRBJ1-5	CASSLGGDVGNQPQHF	TGTGCCAGCAGCTTAGGAGGGGACGTAGGCAATCAGCCCCAGCATTTT
TRBV11-2	NA	few	TRBJ2-1	CASSLNQFNEQFF	TGTGCCAGCAGCTTAAATCAGTTCAATGAGCAGTTCTTC
TRBV18	NA	NA	TRBJ1-1	CASSPPGSTEAFF	TGTGCCAGCTCACCACCGGGTTCCACTGAAGCTTTCTTT
TRBV12-3/TRBV12-4	NA	many	TRBJ1-3	CASSFLSGNTIYF	TGTGCCAGCAGTTTCCTCTCTGGAAACACCATATATTTT
TRBV20-1	TRBD1	NA	TRBJ1-1	CSAPEQGAPDTEAFF	TGCAGTGCCCCTGAACAGGGGGCGCCGGACACTGAAGCTTTCTTT
TRBV24-1	TRBD2	few	TRBJ2-1	CATSDPGTRSLNEQFF	TGTGCCACCAGTGATCCCGGGACTAGGAGCCTTAATGAGCAGTTCTTC
TRBV20-1	NA	many	TRBJ1-5	CSARDPDQPQHF	TGCAGTGCTAGAGATCCTGATCAGCCCCAGCATTTT
TRBV7-9	NA	NA	TRBJ2-7	CASSFDRTYEQYF	TGTGCCAGCAGTTTCGACAGGACCTACGAGCAGTACTTC
TRBV29-1	NA	many	TRBJ1-1	CSVEGRLANTEAFF	TGCAGCGTTGAAGGGAGATTGGCGAACACTGAAGCTTTCTTT
TRBV20-1	NA	NA	TRBJ2-7	CSARPTTRLGEQYF	TGCAGTGCTAGACCAACGACGAGGTTGGGCGAGCAGTACTTC
TRBV12-3/TRBV12-4	NA	many	TRBJ1-1	CASSLNREAFF	TGTGCCAGCAGCCTCAATCGGGAAGCTTTCTTT
TRBV15	NA	NA	TRBJ1-6	CATSRDGSGVSPLHF	TGTGCCACCAGCAGAGATGGGTCAGGGGTTTCACCCCTCCACTTT
TRBV19	TRBD2	once	TRBJ2-1	CASSPWTGGQVNEQFF	TGTGCCAGTAGTCCCTGGACGGGAGGGCAAGTCAATGAGCAGTTCTTC
TRBV7-9	NA	NA	TRBJ1-6	CASSTQGFSYNSPLHF	TGTGCCAGCAGCACCCAGGGGTTCTCCTATAATTCACCCCTCCACTTT
TRBV19	NA	NA	TRBJ2-6	CASSFMPPQAWRRSGANVLTF	TGTGCCAGTAGTTTTATGCCACCCCAAGCGTGGCGTAGGTCTGGGGCCAACGTCCTGACTTTC
TRBV27	NA	NA	TRBJ1-1	CASNDRMNTEAFF	TGTGCCAGCAATGACAGAATGAACACTGAAGCTTTCTTT
TRBV3-1	TRBD1	many	TRBJ2-5	CASSHWDRGRETQYF	TGTGCCAGCAGCCATTGGGACAGGGGACGAGAGACCCAGTACTTC
TRBV7-9	TRBD2	NA	TRBJ2-4	CASSITSGIAKNIQYF	TGTGCCAGCAGCATTACTAGCGGGATAGCCAAAAACATTCAGTACTTC
TRBV4-1	NA	few	TRBJ1-5	CASGGHINQPQHF	TGCGCCAGTGGGGGACACATTAATCAGCCCCAGCATTTT
TRBV20-1	TRBD1	NA	TRBJ1-2	CSARDLRGYGQEHGYTF	TGCAGTGCTAGAGATCTAAGAGGCTATGGACAGGAGCATGGCTACACCTTC
TRBV4-1	NA	many	TRBJ2-2	CASSQVAAGELFF	TGCGCCAGCAGCCAAGTGGCCGCCGGGGAGCTGTTTTTT
TRBV10-2	NA	few	TRBJ2-1	CASSESSSQFF	TGCGCCAGCAGTGAGTCGAGTTCCCAGTTCTTC
TRBV7-9	NA	few	TRBJ2-6	CASSPTASSGANVLTF	TGTGCCAGCAGCCCAACAGCTAGCTCTGGGGCCAACGTCCTGACTTTC
TRBV20-1	NA	NA	TRBJ1-6	CSASSASYNSPLHF	TGCAGTGCTAGCTCGGCCTCCTATAATTCACCCCTCCACTTT
TRBV19	NA	NA	TRBJ2-2	CASTAGSTGELFF	TGTGCCAGTACCGCCGGGTCCACCGGGGAGCTGTTTTTT
TRBV7-9	NA	NA	TRBJ1-5	CASSLGTVYSNQPQHF	TGTGCCAGCAGCTTAGGGACAGTCTATAGCAATCAGCCCCAGCATTTT
TRBV12-3/TRBV12-4	NA	few	TRBJ1-3	CASSKTGTADSGNTIYF	TGTGCCAGCAGTAAAACCGGGACGGCCGACTCTGGAAACACCATATATTTT
TRBV7-2	NA	few	TRBJ1-3	CASSSSVGARSGNTIYF	TGTGCCAGCAGCTCCTCGGTTGGAGCCCGTTCTGGAAACACCATATATTTT
TRBV11-1	TRBD2	few	TRBJ2-5	CASSLRGAVGLAGAQETQYF	TGTGCCAGCAGCTTAAGGGGGGCAGTCGGACTAGCGGGAGCTCAAGAGACCCAGTACTTC
TRBV4-2	NA	NA	TRBJ2-7	CASSPATRQAFYEQYF	TGTGCCAGCAGCCCAGCGACCCGACAGGCCTTTTACGAGCAGTACTTC
TRBV2	NA	NA	TRBJ2-4	CASSDEYGKNIQYF	TGTGCCAGCAGTGATGAGTATGGCAAAAACATTCAGTACTTC
TRBV29-1	NA	NA	TRBJ1-1	CSVTEGGNTEAFF	TGCAGCGTTACGGAGGGGGGGAACACTGAAGCTTTCTTT
TRBV5-1	NA	few	TRBJ1-5	CASSRGADSNQPQHF	TGCGCCAGCAGCCGGGGGGCGGATAGCAATCAGCCCCAGCATTTT
TRBV3-1	NA	NA	TRBJ2-5	CASSWSLETQYF	TGTGCCAGCAGCTGGTCCCTAGAGACCCAGTACTTC
TRBV4-2	NA	once	TRBJ2-5	CASSQDFGETQYF	TGTGCCAGCAGCCAAGATTTTGGAGAGACCCAGTACTTC
TRBV4-1	NA	few	TRBJ2-2	CASSQEGVLDTGELFF	TGCGCCAGCAGCCAAGAAGGAGTTCTGGACACCGGGGAGCTGTTTTTT
TRBV5-1	NA	many	TRBJ2-2	CASSLASNANTGELFF	TGCGCCAGCAGCTTGGCCAGTAACGCGAACACCGGGGAGCTGTTTTTT
TRBV12-3/TRBV12-4	TRBD1	many	TRBJ1-5	CASSTQGGNQPQHF	TGTGCCAGCAGTACCCAGGGGGGCAATCAGCCCCAGCATTTT
TRBV20-1	TRBD2	few	TRBJ2-3	CSAPLAGYADTQYF	TGCAGTGCTCCACTAGCGGGATACGCCGATACGCAGTATTTT
TRBV10-3	NA	few	TRBJ1-1	CAISESGAEAFF	TGTGCCATCAGTGAGTCGGGGGCTGAAGCTTTCTTT
TRBV20-1	NA	NA	TRBJ1-1	CSARTGSRTEAFF	TGCAGTGCTAGAACGGGGAGTAGAACTGAAGCTTTCTTT
TRBV11-2	TRBD1	few	TRBJ2-1	CASSLETGTGHVREQFF	TGTGCCAGCAGCTTAGAAACCGGGACAGGGCATGTGCGGGAGCAGTTCTTC